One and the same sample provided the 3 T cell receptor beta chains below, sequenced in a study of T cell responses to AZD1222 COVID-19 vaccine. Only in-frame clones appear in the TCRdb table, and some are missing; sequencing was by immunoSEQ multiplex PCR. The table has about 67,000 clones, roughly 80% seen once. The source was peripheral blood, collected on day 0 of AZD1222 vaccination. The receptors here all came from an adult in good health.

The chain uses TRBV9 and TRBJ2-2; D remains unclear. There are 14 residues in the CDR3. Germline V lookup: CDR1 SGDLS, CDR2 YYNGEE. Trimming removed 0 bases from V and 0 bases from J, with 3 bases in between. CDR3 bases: TGTGCCAGCAGCGTAGGACCGAACACCGGGGAGCTGTTTTTT. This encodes CASSVGPNTGELFF.

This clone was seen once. In DNA, the CDR3 is TGCGCCAGCAGTCCCGTGTTGGCCCTGAGCTCCTATAATTCACCCCTCCACTTT. Translating it yields CASSPVLALSSYNSPLHF. This chain joins TRBV23-1 and TRBJ1-6; D not certain. TRBV23-1 is treated as an ORF (open reading frame) with a function not yet certain. V shed 4 bases and J shed 0 bases, with 16 bases lying between them. The CDR3 runs to 18 residues.

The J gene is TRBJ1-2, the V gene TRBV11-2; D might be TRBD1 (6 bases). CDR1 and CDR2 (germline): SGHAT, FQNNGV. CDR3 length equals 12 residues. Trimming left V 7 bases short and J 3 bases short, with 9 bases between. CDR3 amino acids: CASKQGDYGYTF. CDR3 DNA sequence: TGTGCCAGCAAACAGGGAGACTATGGCTACACCTTC.